This T cell receptor (beta chain) is from a study of cytomegalovirus exposure and HLA in healthy donors. Of note for this clone: Its antigen is not identified.

60 Vbeta and 13 Jbeta primers were used in PCR. Sequencing was performed with immunoSEQ multiplex PCR; in TCRdb, only in-frame clones are kept and a portion is missing. Of 140,000 to 150,000 clones in the sample, roughly 74% were seen once. V was cut by 5 bases and J by 1 base, with 20 bases left in between. The germline gives CDR1 KGHSH, CDR2 LQKENI. The CDR3 sequence is 17 residues long. Study-level findings and limits: The classifier reportedly diagnosed cytomegalovirus status with high sensitivity and specificity. A prior analysis recorded that most TCR beta V segments were productive about 87% or about 30% of the time. As a later analysis showed, a missense DCLRE1C variant was linked to trimming of TCR beta V- and J-genes. The study labeled 164 TCR beta chains cytomegalovirus-associated.

Sequenced sample: PBMCs. The receptor's source is a woman younger than 35 in good health and CMV-seropositive. The chain joins TRBV18 to TRBJ1-1, with D uncertain. As DNA, the CDR3 is TGTGCCAGCTCAGGACTAGGCCACCCCCCTAGGAACACTGAAGCTTTCTTT. The encoded protein is CASSGLGHPPRNTEAFF. Full variable domain (remainder filled in from reference TRBV18 and TRBJ1-1): NAGVMQNPRHLVRRRGQEARLRCSPMKGHSHVYWYRQLPEEGLKFMVYLQKENIIDESGMPKERFSAEFPKEGPSILRIQQVVRGDSAAYFCASSGLGHPPRNTEAFFGQGTRLTVV.